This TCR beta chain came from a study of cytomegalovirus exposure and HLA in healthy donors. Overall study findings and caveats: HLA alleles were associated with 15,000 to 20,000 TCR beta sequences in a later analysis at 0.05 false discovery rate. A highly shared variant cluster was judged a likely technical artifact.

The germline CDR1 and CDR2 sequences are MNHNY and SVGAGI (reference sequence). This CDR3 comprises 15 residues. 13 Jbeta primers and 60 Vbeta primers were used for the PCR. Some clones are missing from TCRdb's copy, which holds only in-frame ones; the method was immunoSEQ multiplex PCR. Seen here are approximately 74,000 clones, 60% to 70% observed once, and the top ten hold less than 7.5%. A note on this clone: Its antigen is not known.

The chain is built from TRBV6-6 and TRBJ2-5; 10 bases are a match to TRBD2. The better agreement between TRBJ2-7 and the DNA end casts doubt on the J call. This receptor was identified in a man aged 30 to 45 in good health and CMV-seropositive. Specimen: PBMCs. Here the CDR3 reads CASSKKREGVAEQYF. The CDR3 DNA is TGTGCCAGCAGTAAGAAGCGGGAGGGCGTTGCCGAGCAGTACTTC.